The next 5 T cell receptor beta chains were all read from a single sample in a study of cytomegalovirus exposure and HLA in healthy donors. The PCR had 60 Vbeta and 13 Jbeta primers. Profiled with immunoSEQ multiplex PCR; TCRdb holds only in-frame clones, not every one. The table has 230,000 or so clones, about nine tenths seen once. The sample was PBMCs. These receptors were taken from a girl aged 2 to 9 in good health and CMV-seronegative.

The chain employs TRBV13 and TRBJ2-5; no clear D. The closer fit of TRBJ2-7 to the DNA end suggests the J call may be wrong. CDR1 and CDR2 (germline): PRHDT, FYEKMQ (reference sequence). The CDR3 has 16 amino acids. CDR3 amino acids: CASSSTAVTGGDEQYF. DNA of the CDR3: TGTGCCAGCAGCTCCACTGCTGTAACCGGTGGAGACGAGCAGTACTTC.

This clone was observed a single time. The chain joins TRBV7-8 to TRBJ2-1, with D tentatively TRBD2 (5 bases). V was trimmed by 4 bases and J by 0 bases, leaving 13 bases between them. The CDR3 has 16 amino acids. The V gene's germline CDR1 is SGHVS and CDR2 FQNEAQ. The CDR3 spells CASSSTAVSSYNEQFF. DNA of the CDR3: TGTGCCAGCAGCTCCACAGCGGTAAGCTCCTACAATGAGCAGTTCTTC.

The chain carries TRBV6-1 and TRBJ1-1, with no clear D. Germline V gene lookup returns CDR1 MNHNS and CDR2 SASEGT. This CDR3 is built from 10 residues. Trimming pared 5 bases from V and 11 bases from J, leaving 9 bases between. The CDR3 here is CASSSPGAFF. The CDR3 DNA reads as TGTGCCAGCAGTTCCCCCGGGGCTTTCTTT.

The CDR3, as DNA: TGTGCCAGCAGCAAAGAGGATCGGGGGGAGAAGTGGACCGGGGAGCTGTTTTTT. This encodes CASSKEDRGEKWTGELFF. The chain couples TRBV21-1 to TRBJ2-2; TRBD2 reflects the table's D call only, with no check against the DNA. TRBV21-1 is deemed a pseudogene. CDR3 length: 18 amino acids.

This chain connects TRBV6-6 to TRBJ2-7; TRBD2 aligns across 10 bases. Germline V lookup: CDR1 MNHNY, CDR2 SVGAGI (reference sequence). The length of the CDR3 is 15 residues. The trim removed 5 bases at V and 2 bases at J, leaving 6 bases unmatched. The CDR3 DNA follows: TGTGCCAGCAGTCCTAGCGGGGGTGCACCCTACGAGCAGTACTTC. It encodes CASSPSGGAPYEQYF.